Listed below are T cell receptor beta chains from one sample, sequenced in a study of cytomegalovirus exposure and HLA in healthy donors. Profiling relied on immunoSEQ multiplex PCR, and the TCRdb table lists in-frame clones only, not all of them. The data show some 290,000 clones, approximately 86% seen once. Sample: PBMCs. The receptor source for this set is a young man in good health and CMV-seronegative. The CDR3 runs from the conserved cysteine through the conserved F or W. A D gene is named only where the DNA matches it firmly. Part of the rows lack a size; the others show once, few, many or a class for expanded clones.

d_call	v_call	cdr3_length	clone_size	j_call	cdr3_aa	cdr3_nt
TRBD1	TRBV7-9	11	.	TRBJ2-7	CASSQGQEQYF	TGTGCCAGCAGCCAGGGACAGGAGCAGTACTTC
.	TRBV11-2	12	.	TRBJ2-7	CASSPLTYEQYF	TGTGCCAGCAGCCCCCTAACCTACGAGCAGTACTTC
.	TRBV7-8	14	.	TRBJ2-1	CASSSRGPDNEQFF	TGTGCCAGCAGCTCGCGGGGGCCAGACAATGAGCAGTTCTTC
TRBD1	TRBV30	13	.	TRBJ2-7	CAWSIGQGYEQYF	TGTGCCTGGAGTATAGGACAGGGCTACGAGCAGTACTTC
TRBD1	TRBV4-1	13	.	TRBJ1-2	CASSETGAYGYTF	TGCGCCAGCAGCGAGACAGGGGCCTATGGCTACACCTTC
.	TRBV7-9	17	.	TRBJ1-6	CASSRATGGVGNSPLHF	TGTGCCAGCAGCCGTGCAACGGGGGGCGTGGGTAATTCACCCCTCCACTTT
TRBD1	TRBV27	15	once	TRBJ1-2	CASSTGQSINYGYTF	TGTGCCAGCAGTACGGGACAGTCAATAAACTATGGCTACACCTTC
TRBD2	TRBV10-3	11	.	TRBJ2-7	CAMSSGGEQYF	TGTGCCATGTCCTCGGGGGGCGAGCAGTACTTC
.	TRBV29-1	12	.	TRBJ2-7	CSVGGPLYEQYF	TGCAGCGTAGGGGGTCCCCTCTACGAGCAGTACTTC
.	TRBV27	15	.	TRBJ1-5	CASSLSGHSNQPQHF	TGTGCCAGCAGTTTATCGGGACACAGCAATCAGCCCCAGCATTTT
.	TRBV11-2	14	few	TRBJ2-1	CASSLVPGRNEQFF	TGTGCCAGCAGCTTAGTTCCGGGAAGGAATGAGCAGTTCTTC
TRBD1	TRBV18	14	.	TRBJ2-2	CASSPRDSTGELFF	TGTGCCAGCTCCCCCAGGGACAGCACCGGGGAGCTGTTTTTT
TRBD1	TRBV9	16	once	TRBJ1-6	CASSDPGTGKNSPLHF	TGTGCCAGCAGCGACCCCGGGACAGGGAAAAATTCACCCCTCCACTTT
.	TRBV9	16	.	TRBJ1-2	CASSVGAALSTYGYTF	TGTGCCAGCAGCGTAGGTGCGGCCTTGAGTACCTATGGCTACACCTTC
.	TRBV7-2	14	.	TRBJ1-4	CASSLRGMGEKLFF	TGTGCCAGCAGCTTAAGGGGGATGGGTGAAAAACTGTTTTTT
.	TRBV18	13	.	TRBJ1-3	CASWQASGNTIYF	TGTGCCAGCTGGCAGGCCTCTGGAAACACCATATATTTT
TRBD2	TRBV7-2	16	once	TRBJ2-5	CASSPLLAPLQETQYF	TGTGCCAGCAGCCCCCTACTAGCGCCCCTTCAAGAGACCCAGTACTTC
TRBD1	TRBV7-2	16	.	TRBJ2-1	CASSPMGQGAWNEQFF	TGTGCCAGCAGCCCAATGGGACAGGGGGCTTGGAATGAGCAGTTCTTC
TRBD1	TRBV7-2	16	.	TRBJ2-1	CASSKAGTESYNEQFF	TGTGCCAGCAGCAAGGCCGGGACAGAGTCCTACAATGAGCAGTTCTTC
.	TRBV9	14	.	TRBJ1-1	CASSVEGGNTEAFF	TGTGCCAGCAGCGTAGAAGGGGGGAACACTGAAGCTTTCTTT
.	TRBV18	13	.	TRBJ1-6	CASSPDRNSPLHF	TGTGCCAGCTCACCCGACAGGAATTCACCCCTCCACTTT
.	TRBV7-9	13	.	TRBJ1-2	CASTDSLIYGYTF	TGTGCCAGTACGGACAGCCTCATCTATGGCTACACCTTC
.	TRBV6-1	15	.	TRBJ1-5	CASSEFSRSNQPQHF	TGTGCCAGCAGTGAATTCAGTCGTAGCAATCAGCCCCAGCATTTT
TRBD1	TRBV6-1	14	.	TRBJ1-4	CASRWDRVNEKLFF	TGTGCCAGCAGATGGGACAGGGTGAATGAAAAACTGTTTTTT
.	TRBV6-5	14	once	TRBJ1-1	CASSYRPGNTEAFF	TGTGCCAGCAGTTATCGTCCGGGTAACACTGAAGCTTTCTTT